The 3 T cell receptor beta chains given below trace back to one sample, sequenced in a study of control samples from healthy donors and cancer patients. The data were produced by immunoSEQ multiplex PCR, yet TCRdb's version contains in-frame clones alone and is incomplete. The table records tens of thousands of clones, roughly 85% of them present only once. The specimen sequenced was formalin-fixed, paraffin-embedded tissue. The receptors derive from a female donor with melanoma.

The table lists this clone with a count of one. The chain carries TRBV6-4 and TRBJ1-5; D is possibly TRBD1 (5 bases). CDR3 length: 14 amino acids. V was cut by 2 bases and J by 7 bases, with 12 bases left in between. Germline loops: CDR1 MRHNA, CDR2 SNTAGT. Here the CDR3 reads CASSDQGTGQPQHF. The CDR3 nucleotides are TGTGCCAGCAGTGACCAGGGAACAGGACAGCCCCAGCATTTT.

The V call is TRBV5-4, the J call TRBJ2-7; no definite D call. V was trimmed by 3 bases and J by 0 bases, leaving 7 bases between them. Looked up from germline, CDR1 is SGHNT and CDR2 is YYREEE (reference sequence). This CDR3 has 13 residues. The CDR3 DNA follows: TGTGCCAGCAGCTCGGGCCTCTCCTACGAGCAGTACTTC. Amino acid sequence: CASSSGLSYEQYF.

V gene TRBV11-2 combines with J gene TRBJ1-1; D is unresolved. V was cut by 1 base and J by 1 base, with 7 bases left in between. There are 14 residues in the CDR3. CDR1 is SGHAT, CDR2 FQNNGV, per germline. In DNA, the CDR3 is TGTGCCAGCAGCTTAGGCCTCCAGAACACTGAAGCTTTCTTT. This encodes CASSLGLQNTEAFF.